The sequence of this T cell receptor beta chain was determined in a study of T cells in Graves' hyperthyroidism and ophthalmopathy (dated by TCRdb to the late 2010s). Background for the entire study: Peripheral blood samples were taken at initial diagnosis, before any treatment was given. TCR Vbeta CDR3 sequencing of some 140 peripheral blood samples (roughly 41 ophthalmopathy, about 74 hyperthyroidism and approximately 17 progressor patients) is reported in the paper. The study also compared thyroid tissue and blood T-cell repertoires from a handful of Graves' hyperthyroidism patients. TCR V-J signatures able to tell the groups apart were searched for in a discovery cohort of 90 to 100 patients, of whom over 40 had Graves' ophthalmopathy and 57 had stable Graves' hyperthyroidism. Whether ophthalmopathy could be predicted prospectively was tested in an independent validation cohort made up of under 20 hyperthyroidism patients plus 17 patients who later progressed to ophthalmopathy. Following sampling, methimazole starting at 30 mg daily was given to hyperthyroidism patients, and high-dose intravenous methylprednisolone was given to ophthalmopathy patients. For training and testing, the 100 or so patients in the discovery cohort were randomly divided in a 7:3 ratio.

The paper's findings and limits, for the study overall: Blood samples also contained most of the expanded thyroid clonotypes (frequency above 0.001), which suggests that blood repertoires may reflect thyroid immune responses. During validation, the model predicted progression to ophthalmopathy a median of around 6 months ahead of onset, with approximately 70% sensitivity and about 72% specificity. Sample size was not statistically predetermined, and blinding of investigators to group allocation was not performed. A model built on a 13 V-J signature distinguished ophthalmopathy from stable hyperthyroidism, reaching around 90% sensitivity and approximately 81% specificity in cross-validation and 80%/75% in testing.

As encoded in the germline V gene, CDR1 is MDHEN while CDR2 is SYDVKM. The CDR3 goes from the cysteine to the phenylalanine over 12 residues. Only the CDR3 portion is preserved as DNA: 36 bases, with reading frame beginning at the first base. Worth noting for this clonotype: The target of this receptor is not known. Base-call qualities are not available, and no considerably larger clone is one nucleotide away.

Amplification of TCR beta CDR3 regions was carried out from RNA transcripts. The TCR CDR3 was subjected to a first round of RT-PCR using the HTBI primer set and the Qiagen OneStep RT-PCR kit. A second multiplex PCR round built the libraries, followed by size selection and purification. The libraries were sequenced on an Illumina HiSeq2000 using paired-end 100 bp reads. In the original analysis: SOAPnuke was used to process the raw data, removing reads that contained adapters or uncalled bases, had a mean Phred below 15, or lacked an exact match to the constant primer or identifier. COPE v1.2.5 was used to merge the high-quality paired reads, and each unique nucleotide sequence was defined as a clonotype. MiTCR v1.1 was used to align clonotypes to the IMGT TRBV, TRBD and TRBJ reference segments. The analysis was restricted to V-J combinations with a frequency above 0.0001, which together covered 99.2% of the repertoires. The TCS score was defined as the ratio of F50 (clonal expansion) to E x V (chaos), calculated using BLOSUM62-based TCRdist between CDR3 peptides within each V-J. Welch's t-statistics and random forest reduced 500 to 550 V-J features to 10 to 15, which were used in a naive Bayes classifier (R e1071). TCRdb applied fastp at Q25 and MiXCR to the public reads, then kept only in-frame beta chains. Every entry covers one CDR3 protein and lists the most common genes and DNA from its rows. It is TCRdb's table, rather than the study itself, that gives the V and J calls and clone size. The sample table lists approximately 520,000 distinct CDR3 sequences, less than 25% of them with a count of one. The ten largest clones add up to about 25% of the sample.

Stable Graves' hyperthyroidism was defined as the absence of progression to ophthalmopathy over 18 months of follow-up. The hyperthyroidism patients were between 18 and 65 years old and newly diagnosed, with a disease duration of less than 2 months. The study excluded patients with uncontrolled infections, other autoimmune diseases, pregnancy or lactation. Diagnoses were established on the basis of clinical symptoms, serum thyroxine and TRAb, thyroid ultrasound, and orbital computed tomography. PBMCs were separated from roughly 10 ml of fresh peripheral blood using Ficoll-Paque density gradient centrifugation. Trizol reagent was used to extract total RNA, and RNA quality was then checked on an Agilent 2100 Bioanalyzer.

The sequence derives from a man between 18 and 35 years old with Graves' hyperthyroidism. Source material: blood. Here the chain combines TRBV28 and TRBJ2-7; TRBD1 might be the D gene, on 6 matching bases. The CDR3 reads as follows: CVHRDTHYEQYF. The DNA reads as follows: TGTGTCCACCGGGACACCCACTACGAGCAGTACTTC.